Listed here are 30 T cell receptor beta chains from one sample, sequenced in a study of CD8 T cells in ankylosing spondylitis. Using its own MiXCR run on the 5' RACE reads, TCRdb lists one record per CDR3 protein. The data show 25,000 to 30,000 distinct CDR3 sequences, about 5.6% seen once. The sequenced sample consisted of blood, either unsorted or a sorted T cell fraction (not recorded which). These receptors came from a female donor with ankylosing spondylitis or in good health (not recorded which).

This clonotype has ten or more counts. The chain combines TRBV9 with TRBJ2-2; either TRBD1 or TRBD2 may fit D (5 bases each). The CDR3 is 15 residues long. Germline CDR1 is SGDLS and CDR2 is YYNGEE. V shed 2 bases and J shed 2 bases, with 10 bases lying between them. DNA of the CDR3: TGTGCCAGCAGCGTGCTGGGGGTAAACACCGGGGAGCTGTTTTTT. Its protein is CASSVLGVNTGELFF.

This clonotype was counted at least ten times. This chain joins TRBV9 and TRBJ1-4; D may be TRBD1 (5 bases). Trimming stripped 0 bases from V and 4 bases from J, with 10 bases between. Germline-derived CDR1 and CDR2 are SGDLS and YYNGEE. The CDR3 runs to 15 residues. The chain's CDR3 is CASSVDWGSNEKLFF. DNA for the CDR3: TGTGCCAGCAGCGTAGATTGGGGGAGTAATGAAAAACTGTTTTTT. Supplemented by reference TRBV9 and TRBJ1-4, the full variable domain reads DSGVTQTPKHLITATGQRVTLRCSPRSGDLSVYWYQQSLDQGLQFLIQYYNGEERAKGNILERFSAQQFPDLHSELNLSSLELGDSALYFCASSVDWGSNEKLFFGSGTQLSVL.

By share, this clonotype ranks as medium-sized. The chain combines TRBV9 with TRBJ2-1, with 8 positions matching TRBD2. CDR3 length equals 16 residues. Germline CDR1 and CDR2: SGDLS and YYNGEE. J was trimmed by 4 bases and V by 0 bases; bases with no gene match: 6. CDR3 coding DNA: TGTGCCAGCAGCGTAGCTTCGACTAGCGCTTACAATGAGCAGTTCTTC. Residues: CASSVASTSAYNEQFF.

This clonotype was picked up many times. The genes are TRBV9 and TRBJ2-1; 9 bases are a match to TRBD2. Germline CDR1 and CDR2: SGDLS and YYNGEE. The CDR3 spans 17 residues. The V segment lost 0 bases and the J segment 2 bases; nucleotides outside the gene matches: 6. CDR3 residues: CASSVAGQRGAYNEQFF. The CDR3 DNA reads TGTGCCAGCAGCGTAGCCGGGCAGCGGGGGGCCTACAATGAGCAGTTCTTC. Full variable domain (outside the CDR3, taken from reference TRBV9 and TRBJ2-1): DSGVTQTPKHLITATGQRVTLRCSPRSGDLSVYWYQQSLDQGLQFLIQYYNGEERAKGNILERFSAQQFPDLHSELNLSSLELGDSALYFCASSVAGQRGAYNEQFFGPGTRLTVL.

This clonotype was observed many times. V usage is TRBV9 and J usage is TRBJ1-1; perhaps TRBD1 as D (5 bases). Trimming left V 1 base short and J 6 bases short, with 16 bases between. The germline CDR1 and CDR2 sequences are SGDLS and YYNGEE. The CDR3 runs to 15 residues. In nucleotides, the CDR3 is TGTGCCAGCAGCGTACAGGGTCGTGTTGGGGCTGAAGCTTTCTTT. Translation gives CASSVQGRVGAEAFF.

This clonotype was seen ten or more times. The chain recombines TRBV9 with TRBJ2-2; perhaps TRBD2 as D (6 bases). CDR3 length: 16 amino acids. The germline gives CDR1 SGDLS, CDR2 YYNGEE. Trimming stripped 0 bases from V and 0 bases from J, with 9 bases between. This chain's CDR3 is CASSVGRGTNTGELFF. DNA for the CDR3: TGTGCCAGCAGCGTAGGTCGGGGGACGAACACCGGGGAGCTGTTTTTT.

This clonotype appeared many times. This chain connects TRBV9 to TRBJ2-3; TRBD2 matches 7 bases. V trimming: 3 bases; J trimming: 0 bases; junction bases outside the gene matches: 4. The germline gives CDR1 SGDLS, CDR2 YYNGEE. This CDR3 has 15 residues. The CDR3 spells CASSDQRDSTDTQYF. As DNA, the CDR3 is TGTGCCAGCAGCGATCAGCGGGATAGCACAGATACGCAGTATTTT.

This clonotype has ten or more counts. The chain employs TRBV9 and TRBJ2-1, with D perhaps matching TRBD1 (5 bases). Germline-derived CDR1 and CDR2 are SGDLS and YYNGEE. This CDR3 contains 13 residues. With 0 bases removed from V and 6 bases from J, the gap between germline ends came to 7 bases. The CDR3, as DNA: TGTGCCAGCAGCGTAGCAGGGCTCAATGAGCAGTTCTTC. Encoded protein: CASSVAGLNEQFF.

This clonotype was counted at least ten times. The chain is built from TRBV9 and TRBJ2-1; D is uncertain. From germline, CDR1 is SGDLS and CDR2 YYNGEE. This CDR3 spans 14 amino acids. The V and J ends lost 1 base and 0 bases respectively, with 5 bases between them. The CDR3: CASSVFSSYNEQFF. CDR3 DNA: TGTGCCAGCAGCGTATTCAGCTCCTACAATGAGCAGTTCTTC.

This chain uses TRBV9 with TRBJ2-2; TRBD2 matches at 13 bases. With 3 bases clipped from V and 4 bases from J, the junction kept 18 bases outside the gene matches. The length of the CDR3 is 21 residues. Germline values: CDR1 SGDLS, CDR2 YYNGEE. CDR3: CASSAGQYPTSGRAGTGELFF. In DNA, the CDR3 is TGTGCCAGCAGCGCGGGACAGTATCCAACTAGCGGGAGGGCCGGCACCGGGGAGCTGTTTTTT.

The chain has TRBV9 and TRBJ2-5; possible D gene TRBD2, 5 bases. The CDR3 totals 15 residues. CDR1 is SGDLS, CDR2 YYNGEE, per germline. Trimming took off 3 bases at V and 2 bases at J, with 14 bases between the two ends. The CDR3 loop reads CASSARTGIQETQYF. DNA for the CDR3: TGTGCCAGCAGCGCCCGGACCGGGATACAAGAGACCCAGTACTTC.

This clonotype has a count of ten or more. The J gene is TRBJ2-5, the V gene TRBV9, with D possibly being TRBD1 or TRBD2 (6 bases each). Trimming removed 6 bases from V and 3 bases from J, with 15 bases in between. Germline CDR1 and CDR2: SGDLS and YYNGEE. The CDR3 length is 14 residues. This chain's CDR3 is CASTKMGGEETQYF. The CDR3 nucleotides are TGTGCCAGCACAAAAATGGGGGGCGAAGAGACCCAGTACTTC.

This clonotype was detected ten times or more. The rearrangement links TRBV9 to TRBJ2-2, with 7 bases identical to TRBD1. Germline V lookup: CDR1 SGDLS, CDR2 YYNGEE. The CDR3 runs to 15 residues. J gave up 2 bases and V 3 bases, and 4 bases lay outside the gene matches. The CDR3 sequence is CASSARGINTGELFF. As DNA, the CDR3 is TGTGCCAGCAGCGCCAGGGGGATAAACACCGGGGAGCTGTTTTTT.

In this sample, this clonotype turned up many times. V and J are TRBV9 and TRBJ2-2; the D gene is possibly TRBD2 (7 bases). CDR3 length: 18 amino acids. V was cut by 3 bases and J by 0 bases, with 18 bases left in between. In germline, CDR1 is SGDLS, CDR2 YYNGEE. In nucleotides, the CDR3 is TGTGCCAGCAGCGCGGGGGGCGGATTCTCCTCGAACACCGGGGAGCTGTTTTTT. The encoded protein is CASSAGGGFSSNTGELFF.

This clonotype was picked up many times. The rearrangement uses TRBV9 and TRBJ1-3; TRBD1 might be the D (6 bases). V dropped 3 bases and J dropped 2 bases, with 15 bases sitting between them. In germline, CDR1 is SGDLS, CDR2 YYNGEE. This CDR3 spans 16 amino acids. The CDR3 nucleotides are TGTGCCAGCAGCGCCGTATTCAGGGGCACTGGAAACACCATATATTTT. This translates into CASSAVFRGTGNTIYF. The variable domain in full, completed from reference TRBV9 and TRBJ1-3, reads DSGVTQTPKHLITATGQRVTLRCSPRSGDLSVYWYQQSLDQGLQFLIQYYNGEERAKGNILERFSAQQFPDLHSELNLSSLELGDSALYFCASSAVFRGTGNTIYFGEGSWLTVV.

This clonotype was observed many times. The chain uses TRBV9 and TRBJ2-2; unclear D gene. CDR3 length: 14 residues. The germline V gene encodes CDR1 SGDLS and CDR2 YYNGEE. V was trimmed by 2 bases and J by 1 base, leaving 6 bases between them. CDR3 nucleotide sequence: TGTGCCAGCAGCGTCGACTGGAACACCGGGGAGCTGTTTTTT. Amino acid sequence: CASSVDWNTGELFF. Full variable domain (remainder filled in from reference TRBV9 and TRBJ2-2): DSGVTQTPKHLITATGQRVTLRCSPRSGDLSVYWYQQSLDQGLQFLIQYYNGEERAKGNILERFSAQQFPDLHSELNLSSLELGDSALYFCASSVDWNTGELFFGEGSRLTVL.

A word on this clonotype: This clone may be a read error of a much larger clone one base away. This sequence joins TRBV9 and TRBJ2-3, with D possibly called TRBD1 or TRBD2 (5 bases each). Germline V CDR1 and CDR2: SGDLS, YYNGEE. This CDR3 region has 16 residues. The CDR3 bases are TGTTCCAGCAGCGTAGCTTCAATCGCAGGGAGAGATACGCAGTATTTT. It codes for CSSSVASIAGRDTQYF.

Many counts were recorded for this clonotype. CDR3: CASSAGLAGGNEQFF. The CDR3 DNA sequence: TGTGCCAGCAGCGCGGGACTAGCGGGAGGCAATGAGCAGTTCTTC. V and J are TRBV9 and TRBJ2-1, with 15 bases fitting TRBD2. This CDR3 is 15 amino acids long. Losses at the gene ends were 3 bases for V and 6 bases for J; bases not matched to a gene: 1. CDR1 is SGDLS, CDR2 YYNGEE, per germline.

This clonotype was observed at least ten times. One junction end does not reproduce the germline sequence, and a read error may be involved. The DNA of the CDR3 is TGTGCCAGCAGCTTTACAACCGGGACTAGCAAAGATACGCAGTATTTT. This translates into CASSFTTGTSKDTQYF. The chain has TRBV9 and TRBJ2-3; TRBD2 matches at 9 bases. Germline V gene sequence: CDR1 SGDLS, CDR2 YYNGEE. The CDR3 length is 16 residues.

This clonotype appeared many times. The chain has TRBV9 and TRBJ2-5; D is unclear. Germline V gene sequence: CDR1 SGDLS, CDR2 YYNGEE. Trimming shortened V by 0 bases and J by 0 bases, and 9 bases separated the two germline ends. This CDR3 is built from 15 residues. The CDR3: CASSVGVEYQETQYF. As DNA, the CDR3 is TGTGCCAGCAGCGTAGGTGTCGAGTACCAAGAGACCCAGTACTTC.

This clonotype was observed many times. The CDR3 loop is CASGRDYNEQFF. The CDR3 DNA reads TGTGCCAGCGGTCGAGACTACAATGAGCAGTTCTTC. The rearrangement links TRBV9 to TRBJ2-1, with no clear D. This CDR3 has 12 amino acids. Germline V gives CDR1 SGDLS, CDR2 YYNGEE. V dropped 7 bases and J dropped 3 bases, with 8 bases sitting between them.

There are many counts of this clonotype. V is TRBV9 and J is TRBJ2-1; maybe TRBD1 (6 bases). The V end was cut by 2 bases, the J end by 2 bases, with 8 bases between. Germline CDR1 and CDR2: SGDLS and YYNGEE. The CDR3 contains 14 residues. The CDR3 DNA reads as TGTGCCAGCAGCGTCCAGGGGACCTACAATGAGCAGTTCTTC. This codes for CASSVQGTYNEQFF.

Only a few counts were recorded for this clonotype. The rearrangement joins TRBV9 to TRBJ2-5; D may be TRBD1 or TRBD2 (5 bases each). V lost 0 bases and J lost 5, with 14 bases in between. This CDR3 region has 15 residues. Germline CDR1 SGDLS, CDR2 YYNGEE. Here the CDR3 DNA reads TGTGCCAGCAGCGTAGTCCCTGACGGGGCGGAGACCCAGTACTTC. This sequence encodes CASSVVPDGAETQYF.

This clonotype occurred many times. V is TRBV21-1 and J is TRBJ2-7; TRBD1 is the table's D call, not checked against the DNA. TRBV21-1 has pseudogene status. This CDR3 contains 16 residues. The CDR3 coding sequence is TGTGCCAGCAGCATCGATTGGGACAGGGGAATCTACGAGCAGTACTTC. It yields the protein CASSIDWDRGIYEQYF.

The rearrangement uses TRBV9 and TRBJ2-1; 8 bases agree with TRBD2. V trimming: 9 bases; J trimming: 1 base; junction bases outside the gene matches: 6. The CDR3 has 14 residues. CDR1 is SGDLS, CDR2 YYNGEE, per germline. CDR3 sequence reads: CATGSGNSYNEQFF. CDR3 sequence (DNA): TGTGCCACCGGTAGCGGGAATTCCTACAATGAGCAGTTCTTC. Complete variable domain (other parts from reference TRBV9 and TRBJ2-1): DSGVTQTPKHLITATGQRVTLRCSPRSGDLSVYWYQQSLDQGLQFLIQYYNGEERAKGNILERFSAQQFPDLHSELNLSSLELGDSALYFCATGSGNSYNEQFFGPGTRLTVL.

This clonotype has at least ten counts. The V and J genes are TRBV9 and TRBJ1-2; 7 nucleotides match TRBD1. Germline CDR1 is SGDLS and CDR2 is YYNGEE. Trimming removed 4 bases from V and 8 bases from J; junction bases left unmatched: 14. CDR3 length equals 15 residues. The CDR3 DNA reads TGTGCCAGCAGCTCATACCGGAAAACAGGGGCCGGCTACACCTTC. Translated, it gives CASSSYRKTGAGYTF.

This clonotype came up many times. V is TRBV9 and J is TRBJ2-4; TRBD1 aligns across 8 bases. The CDR3 totals 14 residues. After removal of 0 bases from V and 7 bases from J, the junction contained 3 bases not matched to a gene. Germline CDR1 SGDLS, CDR2 YYNGEE. The CDR3: CASSVGQGANIQYF. The DNA for the CDR3 is TGTGCCAGCAGCGTAGGGCAGGGGGCCAACATTCAGTACTTC.

This clonotype is medium-sized by share. The chain combines TRBV9 with TRBJ2-7; D remains ambiguous. This CDR3 is built from 16 residues. The germline CDR1 and CDR2 sequences are SGDLS and YYNGEE. V lost 4 bases and J 0 bases, leaving 17 bases between the germline ends. CDR3 amino acids: CASSPRVSEYSYEQYF. The CDR3 DNA reads TGTGCCAGCAGCCCTAGAGTGTCCGAGTACTCCTACGAGCAGTACTTC.

This clonotype was detected many times. This chain joins TRBV9 and TRBJ2-5, with 9 bases that match TRBD2. The V gene end was trimmed by 4 bases and the J gene end by 4 bases; junction bases not matched to a gene: 8. In germline, CDR1 is SGDLS, CDR2 YYNGEE. The CDR3 sequence is 15 residues long. CDR3 in DNA: TGTGCCAGCAGCCTGGGGGGTAGCGGGGGAGAGACCCAGTACTTC. Amino acid sequence: CASSLGGSGGETQYF. The variable domain in full, with the rest retrieved from reference TRBV9 and TRBJ2-5, is DSGVTQTPKHLITATGQRVTLRCSPRSGDLSVYWYQQSLDQGLQFLIQYYNGEERAKGNILERFSAQQFPDLHSELNLSSLELGDSALYFCASSLGGSGGETQYFGPGTRLLVL.

This clonotype has a count of ten or more. The gene calls are TRBV9 and TRBJ2-5; the D is unclear. The CDR3 runs 14 residues. Between the trimmed V and J ends, which lost 4 bases and 2 bases, there was a span of 12 bases. Germline CDR1 reads SGDLS; CDR2 reads YYNGEE. The CDR3 DNA follows: TGTGCCAGCAGCCCAGGCCCCACTCAAGAGACCCAGTACTTC. It is translated as CASSPGPTQETQYF.